The entry that follows covers one T cell receptor beta chain sequence. Its antigen specificity is not known. Base qualities are not at hand, and no much larger clone is one base apart. These data originate in a study of shared clonotypes between healthy human individuals (dated by TCRdb to the early 2020s). For the wider study: Three men and two women, aged 18 to 49 years, made up the cohort. For each donor, three plates each were used for CD4 naive and CD4 memory, two plates were used for CD8 naive, and one plate was used for CD8 memory. Blood TCR repertoires of five healthy adults were deeply sequenced to estimate repertoire size and the extent of clonotype sharing between individuals. Different laboratories and diverse techniques were used to prepare libraries and sequence TCR repertoires, to increase sequencing depth and limit assay-specific biases. Between about 0.94 and 8.9 billion PBMCs per donor were obtained by leukapheresis. General conclusions and limits of the study: Even with the large sequencing depth, rarefaction of the sorted-subset datasets indicated that sequencing was incomplete. The genetic and exposure-history diversity represented was limited by the small number of donors. Only blood was sampled, and tissue TCR repertoires likely differ from those in blood. Pairwise subsampling indicated that sequencing depth was expected to affect the degree of clonotype sharing among donors. Larger estimated clonotype richness was generally found for naive subsets than for memory subsets. Sharing across several donors was observed for approximately 5% of naive CD4, under 4% of naive CD8, over 2% of memory CD4, and approximately 0.41% of memory CD8 clonotypes. Compared with non-shared clonotypes, the clonotypes found in all four sorted-subset donors had higher generation probabilities.

V loses 2 bases of germline sequence and J loses 4 bases, and the interval between the two ends is 6 bases. The germline V gene gives CDR1 as SGDLS and CDR2 as YYNGEE. From the cysteine up to the phenylalanine, the CDR3 has a length of 13 residues. Only the CDR3 DNA is retained, 39 bases long and in frame from the first base. The donors were healthy, HIV-negative adults with no recently reported acute infections or vaccinations. All donors were Caucasian adults living in Nashville, Tennessee, USA. CD4+ T cells were enriched through magnetic negative selection, after which naive cells were positively selected on CD45RA and the remaining negative fraction served as the memory subset. After blood collection by leukapheresis, PBMCs were isolated using Ficoll-Histopaque density gradient centrifugation and then cryopreserved in the vapor phase of liquid nitrogen. Purity and quantity of every magnetically sorted T cell population were checked by analytical flow cytometry. Genomic DNA was isolated from every sorted fraction and measured by UV absorbance on a Nanodrop 2000c.

Using the deep immunoSEQ assay, TCR CDR3 regions were amplified from genomic DNA by multiplex PCR. Extracted genomic DNA from each cell subset was distributed evenly across all wells of several immunoSEQ 96-well plates, and each plate was treated as a replicate. For sorted subsets, 200 to 250 ng of genomic DNA, equivalent to 25,000 to 35,000 T cell genomes, went into each replicate PCR. Purified libraries were measured with a Qubit 3.0 fluorometer, size-checked on a Bioanalyzer 2100, and measured again with the KAPA Library Quantification kit. Every immunoSEQ 96-well plate was sequenced on a separate single-read 150-cycle Illumina NextSeq 550 flow cell. In the source study's methods: Because the immunoSEQ output held only junctional sequences and lacked quality scores, the filtering could not match the filtering applied to full-length reads. To assign V/J genes and CDR3, sequences were annotated using PyIR, a Python wrapper for IgBLAST v1.9, with IMGT germline references. Any read was removed if the V/J assignment was weak (E-value above 1e-6), the CDR3 was missing, or the read contained stop codons, out-of-frame junctions, or ambiguous translated residues. V3J clonotypes were defined by identical inferred V gene, J gene, and CDR3 amino acid sequence. The percentage overlap between two repertoires was calculated by dividing the number of shared unique clonotypes by the size of the smaller repertoire. RTK rarefaction, the Chao1 estimator, and Recon v2.1 estimates of unobserved clonotypes were used to assess repertoire richness. Generation probabilities for all TCRbeta clonotypes obtained by the gDNA method from a handful of donors were computed using OLGA. Drawn from immuneACCESS, this table holds only the in-frame rearrangements with V and J called that TCRdb kept. Clones are partly lost; checked studies trace under half to an unresolved V gene and leave the rest unexplained. The V and J calls and clone size come from that table; D and trimming were worked out from the DNA. The sample has 2 million to 3 million clones on record, approximately 93% of them singletons. Jointly, the top ten make up more than 0.35% of the sample.

Here the chain combines TRBV9 and TRBJ1-4; the D gene cannot be resolved reliably. The sequence was obtained from a man aged 18 to 29 in good health. Some clones in this sample may be carry-over from other donors' samples. Sequenced sample: naive CD4+ T cells from PBMCs. The cell subset or site tag for this specimen amounts to: CD45RA+ positively selected. The CDR3 protein: CASSVGVNEKLFF. The nucleotides read TGTGCCAGCAGCGTGGGAGTTAATGAAAAACTGTTTTTT.